This T cell receptor beta chain was recorded in a study of blood T cell repertoires in COVID-19. The assay was immunoSEQ multiplex PCR, and TCRdb's table has in-frame clones only and misses some. The sample yields 390,000 or so clones, around 90% seen once. This CDR3 is 14 amino acids long. Deletions cut 4 bases from V and 4 bases from J, with 13 bases between. Germline V lookup: CDR1 GTSNPN, CDR2 SVGIG (reference sequence). The chain has TRBV30 and TRBJ1-4, with no clear D. Sequenced material: peripheral blood. The receptor's source is a woman in her twenties or thirties with COVID-19, enrolled during active disease. CDR3 region: CAWTRGQYNEKLFF. The CDR3 DNA follows: TGTGCCTGGACCCGCGGGCAGTATAATGAAAAACTGTTTTTT.